This T cell receptor beta chain is drawn from a study of identical twins. Whole-study results and caveats: High-abundance cord blood beta clonotypes had fewer insertions; memory repertoires showed none. Because invariant MAIT and iNKT cells could be present, zero-insertion analyses could be partly confounded.

This clonotype was observed at least ten times. Its antigen is undetermined. Every sampled donor was Caucasian and healthy. Through template switching, a universal primer site was introduced, and the cDNA contained unique molecular identifiers. TCRdb called the 5' RACE reads again in MiXCR, with one record for every CDR3 protein. The sample lists approximately 670,000 distinct CDR3 sequences, roughly 6% seen once, with around 1.7% in the top ten. V lost 3 bases to trimming and J lost 0 bases; unmatched junction nucleotides: 5. This CDR3 spans 15 amino acids. Germline assignment: CDR1 DFQATT and CDR2 SNEGSKA (reference sequence).

This sequence was found in a man between 18 and 29 years old in good health. Sequencing input: naive T cells sorted from blood. The chain is built from TRBV20-1 and TRBJ2-5; 9 bases fit TRBD1. In DNA, the CDR3 is TGCAGTGCTAGCGGGGACAGGGTTGACCAAGAGACCCAGTACTTC. Its translation is CSASGDRVDQETQYF.